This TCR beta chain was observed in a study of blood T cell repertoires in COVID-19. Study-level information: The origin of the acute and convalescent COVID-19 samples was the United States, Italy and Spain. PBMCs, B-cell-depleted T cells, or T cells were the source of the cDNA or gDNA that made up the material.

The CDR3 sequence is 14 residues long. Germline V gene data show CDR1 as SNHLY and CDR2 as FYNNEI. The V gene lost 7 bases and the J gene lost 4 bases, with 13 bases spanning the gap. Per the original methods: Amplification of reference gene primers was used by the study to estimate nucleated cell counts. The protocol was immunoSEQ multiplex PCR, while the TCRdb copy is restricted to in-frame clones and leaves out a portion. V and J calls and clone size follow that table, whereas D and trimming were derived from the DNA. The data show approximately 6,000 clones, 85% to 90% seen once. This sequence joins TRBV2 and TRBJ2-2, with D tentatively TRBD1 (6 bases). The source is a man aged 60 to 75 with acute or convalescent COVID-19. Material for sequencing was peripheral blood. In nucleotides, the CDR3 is TGTGCCAGCAAATGGACAGTCCTCACCGGGGAGCTGTTTTTT. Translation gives CASKWTVLTGELFF.